The clone carrying this T cell receptor (beta chain) was observed at least ten times. The read comes to an end 3 residues before the CDR3 does, leaving the germline J gene to fill in the end. The repertoire was sequenced with immunoSEQ multiplex PCR; TCRdb's copy has only in-frame clones and lacks some. The sample offers approximately 81,000 clones and no singletons, the top ten holding about 0.8%. The data belong to a study of T cell clonality in common variable immunodeficiency. This CDR3 spans 16 amino acids. The V end was cut by 0 bases, the J end by 3 bases, with 17 bases between. Germline V CDR1 and CDR2: DFQATT, SNEGSKA (reference sequence).

Sequencing was carried out using peripheral blood mononuclear cells. This sequence was found in a person aged 18-70 years in good health. V is TRBV20-1 and J is TRBJ2-5; tentative D call: TRBD1 (6 bases). CDR3 in amino acids: CSARDYRTGWEETQYF. Incomplete CDR3 DNA: TGCAGTGCTAGAGATTATCGTACAGGGTGGGAAGAGACC.